The next 18 T cell receptor beta chains were all read from a single sample in a study of blood T cell repertoires in COVID-19. Sequencing was performed with immunoSEQ multiplex PCR; in TCRdb, only in-frame clones are kept and a portion is missing. The sample has around 78,000 clones, about 90% seen once. Material: peripheral blood. The receptors shown here come from a man between 45 and 60 years old with active COVID-19.

This chain connects TRBV5-4 to TRBJ1-2, with D hard to call. The CDR3 is made up of 20 amino acids. V was clipped by 0 bases and J by 7 bases, with 31 bases between them. The germline V gene encodes CDR1 SGHNT and CDR2 YYREEE (reference sequence). The CDR3 is CASSLAAGLVVLKGLGGYTF. In nucleotides, the CDR3 is TGTGCCAGCAGCTTGGCCGCAGGACTAGTAGTATTGAAGGGTTTAGGTGGCTACACCTTC.

The chain links TRBV24-1 to TRBJ1-2; a weak D match, TRBD1 (6 bases). V lost 1 base to trimming and J lost 2 bases, with 7 bases between them. Germline-derived CDR1 and CDR2 are KGHDR and SFDVKD. The CDR3 is 14 residues long. The chain's CDR3 is CATSDFGQNYGYTF. CDR3 nucleotides: TGTGCCACCAGTGATTTCGGACAGAACTATGGCTACACCTTC.

The chain joins TRBV29-1 to TRBJ1-2, with TRBD1 matching over 8 bases. This CDR3 is 18 amino acids long. Germline V gene data show CDR1 as SQVTM and CDR2 as ANQGSEA. V trimming: 4 bases; J trimming: 0 bases; junction bases outside the gene matches: 16. The CDR3 spells CSVGQGLGRGRANYGYTF. CDR3 DNA sequence: TGCAGCGTTGGACAGGGGTTGGGAAGGGGTAGAGCTAACTATGGCTACACCTTC. The variable domain in full, with the rest retrieved from reference TRBV29-1 and TRBJ1-2, is SAVISQKPSRDICQRGTSLTIQCQVDSQVTMMFWYRQQPGQSLTLIATANQGSEATYESGFVIDKFPISRPNLTFSTLTVSNMSPEDSSIYLCSVGQGLGRGRANYGYTFGSGTRLTVV.

The chain employs TRBV11-2 and TRBJ2-1; 8 bases fit TRBD2. V shed 1 base, J shed 4 bases, and the junction held 6 bases outside the gene matches. The CDR3 runs 16 residues. Germline V gene data show CDR1 as SGHAT and CDR2 as FQNNGV. CDR3 in DNA: TGTGCCAGCAGCTTAGGGCTAGCGGGTTTTTACAATGAGCAGTTCTTC. This sequence encodes CASSLGLAGFYNEQFF.

The genes are TRBV6-6 and TRBJ1-2; a possible D gene is TRBD1 (6 bases). Trimming shortened V by 5 bases and J by 8 bases, and 15 bases separated the two germline ends. CDR3 length equals 13 residues. Germline V gene sequence: CDR1 MNHNY, CDR2 SVGAGI (reference sequence). As DNA, the CDR3 is TGTGCCAGCAGTCCCCGGGAGGGGGAGGGCTACACCTTC. Protein: CASSPREGEGYTF.

The CDR3, as DNA: TGTGCCAGCAGAATGAACAGGGGGAAACTGTTTTTT. It yields the protein CASRMNRGKLFF. The chain uses TRBV28 and TRBJ1-4; 8 nucleotides align to TRBD1. Germline values: CDR1 MDHEN, CDR2 SYDVKM. The ends lost 6 bases at V and 11 bases at J; junction bases unmatched: 5. CDR3 size: 12 residues.

Here the CDR3 DNA reads TGTGCCAGCTCATCTTTTATTCAGGGGTCGCCTGGCTCCTATAATTCACCCCTCCACTTT. Protein sequence: CASSSFIQGSPGSYNSPLHF. V usage is TRBV18 and J usage is TRBJ1-6, with a tentative D call TRBD1 (6 bases). Germline V CDR1 and CDR2: KGHSH, LQKENI. The CDR3 contains 20 residues. V dropped 5 bases and J dropped 0 bases, with 23 bases sitting between them.

The rearrangement links TRBV7-3 to TRBJ2-3; TRBD1 aligns across 11 bases. Germline V CDR1 and CDR2: SGHTA, FQGTGA. The V and J ends lost 5 bases and 1 base, in that order; junction bases with no gene match: 8. This CDR3 spans 17 amino acids. The CDR3: CASSGTGTGGRTDTQYF. The CDR3 DNA follows: TGTGCCAGCAGCGGTACCGGGACAGGGGGTCGCACAGATACGCAGTATTTT.

The table lists this clone with a count of one. The chain links TRBV5-1 to TRBJ1-6, with D perhaps matching TRBD1 (6 bases). Germline CDR1 and CDR2: SGHRS and YFSETQ. The CDR3 totals 13 residues. The V and J ends lost 5 bases and 8 bases respectively, with 11 bases between them. CDR3 residues: CASRQGLDSPLHF. The CDR3 coding sequence is TGCGCCAGCAGACAGGGATTAGATTCACCCCTCCACTTT.

This clone is a singleton in its sample. The rearrangement links TRBV5-1 to TRBJ1-2; 9 bases map to TRBD1. J was trimmed by 5 bases and V by 3 bases; bases with no gene match: 2. This CDR3 is built from 13 residues. Germline assignment: CDR1 SGHRS and CDR2 YFSETQ. CDR3 nucleotides: TGCGCCAGCAGCTCGGGACAGGGATATGGCTACACCTTC. Translation gives CASSSGQGYGYTF.

The chain employs TRBV27 and TRBJ2-1; 11 nucleotides match TRBD2. This CDR3 spans 16 amino acids. Germline CDR1 is MNHEY and CDR2 is SMNVEV (reference sequence). Trimming at V came to 0 bases and at J to 8 bases, leaving 6 bases not matched to a gene. CDR3 nucleotides: TGTGCCAGCAGTTTATCTAGCGGGGGGGCAGGGGATGAGCAGTTCTTC. This codes for CASSLSSGGAGDEQFF.

CDR3 nucleotide sequence: TGCAGCGTCCTCTGGGGCACTAACTATGGCTACACCTTC. It is translated as CSVLWGTNYGYTF. This chain links TRBV29-1 with TRBJ1-2, with D tentatively TRBD1 (5 bases). With 6 bases removed from V and 0 bases from J, the gap between germline ends came to 11 bases. Germline V gene data show CDR1 as SQVTM and CDR2 as ANQGSEA. The CDR3 is 13 amino acids.

This clone appeared many times. The chain combines TRBV25-1 with TRBJ1-4; 12 bases are a match to TRBD1. The germline V gene has CDR1 MGHDK and CDR2 SYGVNS. The V and J ends lost 4 bases and 0 bases, in that order; junction bases with no gene match: 6. The CDR3 is made up of 18 amino acids. In DNA, the CDR3 is TGTGCCAGCAGTGGGGGACAGGGGGCCTATGCAACTAATGAAAAACTGTTTTTT. Its translation is CASSGGQGAYATNEKLFF.

The chain joins TRBV11-2 to TRBJ2-3; unclear D gene. V lost 1 base and J lost 2, with 10 bases in between. Germline CDR1 SGHAT, CDR2 FQNNGV. The CDR3 has 15 amino acids. The CDR3 sequence is CASSLARSYTDTQYF. CDR3 in DNA: TGTGCCAGCAGCTTAGCACGGAGTTACACAGATACGCAGTATTTT.

V is TRBV2 and J is TRBJ2-3; a possible D gene is TRBD2 (5 bases). V dropped 7 bases and J dropped 3 bases, with 17 bases sitting between them. The CDR3 consists of 15 residues. Per germline, CDR1 SNHLY and CDR2 FYNNEI. Written as DNA, the CDR3 is TGTGCCAGCACTAACTCGGGGTTAAGTACAGATACGCAGTATTTT. Residues: CASTNSGLSTDTQYF.

The chain employs TRBV9 and TRBJ2-2; the match to TRBD2 covers 7 bases. V lost 5 bases to trimming and J lost 6 bases; unmatched junction nucleotides: 1. CDR3 length: 12 amino acids. Germline V gene data show CDR1 as SGDLS and CDR2 as YYNGEE. CDR3 DNA: TGTGCCAGCAGTACTAGCGCCGGGGAGCTGTTTTTT. As protein: CASSTSAGELFF.

This clone was found once. The V call is TRBV6-6, the J call TRBJ2-1; a weak D match, TRBD1 (7 bases). Per the germline V gene, CDR1 is MNHNY and CDR2 is SVGAGI (reference sequence). Trimming cost V 10 bases and J 10 bases, with 20 bases left between them. This CDR3 has 13 amino acids. The DNA for the CDR3 is TGTGCCATCCAGACAGGGCAAGGGAGGGAGCAGTTCTTC. Translation gives CAIQTGQGREQFF.

The chain couples TRBV28 to TRBJ1-5; 7 bases line up with TRBD1. V was pared by 3 bases and J by 0 bases, with 8 bases of the junction left unmatched. Germline V gene data show CDR1 as MDHEN and CDR2 as SYDVKM. The CDR3 is made up of 17 amino acids. The CDR3 bases are TGTGCCAGCAGTTTGGGACAGCCCCCTTATAGCAATCAGCCCCAGCATTTT. It yields the protein CASSLGQPPYSNQPQHF. Combining the CDR3 with reference TRBV28 and TRBJ1-5 gives the whole variable domain DVKVTQSSRYLVKRTGEKVFLECVQDMDHENMFWYRQDPGLGLRLIYFSYDVKMKEKGDIPEGYSVSREKKERFSLILESASTNQTSMYLCASSLGQPPYSNQPQHFGDGTRLSIL.